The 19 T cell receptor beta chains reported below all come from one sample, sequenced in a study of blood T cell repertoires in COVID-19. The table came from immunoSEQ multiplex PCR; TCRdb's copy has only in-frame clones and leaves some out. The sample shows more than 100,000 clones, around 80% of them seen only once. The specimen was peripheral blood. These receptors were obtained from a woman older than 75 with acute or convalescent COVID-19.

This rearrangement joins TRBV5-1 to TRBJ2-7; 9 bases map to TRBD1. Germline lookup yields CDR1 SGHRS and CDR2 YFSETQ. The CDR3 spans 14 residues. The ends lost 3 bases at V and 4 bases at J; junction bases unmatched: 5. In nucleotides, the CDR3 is TGCGCCAGCAGCTCCGGGACAGGGTTGTACGAGCAGTACTTC. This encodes CASSSGTGLYEQYF.

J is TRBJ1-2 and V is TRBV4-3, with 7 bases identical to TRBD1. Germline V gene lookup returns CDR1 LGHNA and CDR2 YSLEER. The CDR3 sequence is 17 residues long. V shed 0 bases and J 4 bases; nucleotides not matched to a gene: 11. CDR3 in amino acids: CASSQDQGQVTPYGYTF. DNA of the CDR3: TGCGCCAGCAGCCAAGATCAAGGACAGGTGACCCCCTATGGCTACACCTTC.

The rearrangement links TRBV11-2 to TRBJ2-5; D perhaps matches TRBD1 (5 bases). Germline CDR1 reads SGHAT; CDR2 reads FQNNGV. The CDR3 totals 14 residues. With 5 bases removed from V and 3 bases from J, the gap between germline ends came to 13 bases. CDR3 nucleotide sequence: TGTGCCAGCAGCGTGACAGCCTCCAAAGAGACCCAGTACTTC. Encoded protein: CASSVTASKETQYF.

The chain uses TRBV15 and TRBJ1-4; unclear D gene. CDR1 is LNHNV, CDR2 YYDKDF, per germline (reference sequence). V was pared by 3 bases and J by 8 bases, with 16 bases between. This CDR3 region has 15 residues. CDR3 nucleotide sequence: TGTGCCACCAGCAGGCCGGGGAGGAGAGGGGAAAAACTGTTTTTT. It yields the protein CATSRPGRRGEKLFF.

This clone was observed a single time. The CDR3 DNA reads as TGTGCCAGCAGCCCTTGGACAGGGGACGTAGGGACCCAGTACTTC. It yields the protein CASSPWTGDVGTQYF. J is TRBJ2-5 and V is TRBV27; 9 positions agree with TRBD1. CDR1 is MNHEY and CDR2 is SMNVEV in the germline V gene (reference sequence). CDR3 length equals 15 residues. V gave up 6 bases and J gave up 7 bases; unmatched junction bases: 12.

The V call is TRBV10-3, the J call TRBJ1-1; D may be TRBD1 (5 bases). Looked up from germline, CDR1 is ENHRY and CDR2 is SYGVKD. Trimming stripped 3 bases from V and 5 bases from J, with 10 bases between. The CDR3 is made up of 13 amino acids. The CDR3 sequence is CAISEQARTEAFF. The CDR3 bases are TGTGCCATCAGTGAACAGGCGAGGACTGAAGCTTTCTTT.

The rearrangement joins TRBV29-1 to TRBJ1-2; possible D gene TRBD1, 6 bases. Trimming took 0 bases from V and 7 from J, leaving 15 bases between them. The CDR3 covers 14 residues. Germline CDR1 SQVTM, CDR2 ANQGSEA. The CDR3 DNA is TGCAGCGTTGAAGATGGGATCACAGGGAGTGGCTACACCTTC. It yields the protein CSVEDGITGSGYTF.

DNA for the CDR3: TGTGCCAGTAGACGACAGGGGCAAGAGACCCAGTACTTC. Translation gives CASRRQGQETQYF. The genes are TRBV19 and TRBJ2-5, with 8 bases lining up with TRBD1. The CDR3 totals 13 residues. Germline CDR1 LNHDA, CDR2 SQIVND (reference sequence). V shed 6 bases, J shed 2 bases, and the junction held 2 bases outside the gene matches.

The CDR3 spells CASSLTGTGGAGSNQPQHF. For the CDR3, the DNA is TGTGCCAGCAGTTTAACCGGGACAGGGGGCGCGGGAAGCAATCAGCCCCAGCATTTT. This rearrangement joins TRBV27 to TRBJ1-5; 12 bases line up with TRBD1. Germline V CDR1 and CDR2: MNHEY, SMNVEV (reference sequence). J lost 1 base, V lost 2 bases, and 9 bases had no gene match. The CDR3 has 19 residues.

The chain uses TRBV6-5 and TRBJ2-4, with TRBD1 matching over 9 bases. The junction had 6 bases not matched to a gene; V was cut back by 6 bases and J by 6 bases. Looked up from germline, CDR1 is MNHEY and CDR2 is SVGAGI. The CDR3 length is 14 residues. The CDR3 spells CASSQQGAVNIQYF. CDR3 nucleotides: TGTGCCAGCAGCCAACAGGGGGCGGTAAACATTCAGTACTTC.

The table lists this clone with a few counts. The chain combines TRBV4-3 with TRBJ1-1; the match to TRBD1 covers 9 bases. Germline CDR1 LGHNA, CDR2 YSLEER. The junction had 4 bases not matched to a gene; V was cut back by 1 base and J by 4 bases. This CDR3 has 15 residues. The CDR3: CASSQGTGAVTEAFF. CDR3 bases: TGCGCCAGCAGCCAAGGGACAGGGGCCGTCACTGAAGCTTTCTTT.

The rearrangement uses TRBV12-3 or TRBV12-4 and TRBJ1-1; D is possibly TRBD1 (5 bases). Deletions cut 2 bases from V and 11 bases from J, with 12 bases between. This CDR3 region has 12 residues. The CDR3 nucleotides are TGTGCCAGCAGTTTACGGCAGGGAAGGGCTTTCTTT. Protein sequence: CASSLRQGRAFF.

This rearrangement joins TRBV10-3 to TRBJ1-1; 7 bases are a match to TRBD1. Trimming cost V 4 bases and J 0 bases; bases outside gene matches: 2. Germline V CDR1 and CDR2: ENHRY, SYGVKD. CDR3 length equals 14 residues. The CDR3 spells CAISGQGMNTEAFF. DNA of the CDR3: TGTGCCATCAGTGGACAGGGTATGAACACTGAAGCTTTCTTT.

The CDR3 nucleotides are TGTGCCAGCAGTTTATTCGACAGACAGACCCAGTACTTC. Protein product: CASSLFDRQTQYF. The chain recombines TRBV28 with TRBJ2-5, with D possibly matching TRBD1 (5 bases). CDR3 length: 13 residues. The V end lost 1 base, the J end lost 6 bases, and 9 bases lay between the germline ends. The V gene's germline CDR1 is MDHEN and CDR2 SYDVKM.

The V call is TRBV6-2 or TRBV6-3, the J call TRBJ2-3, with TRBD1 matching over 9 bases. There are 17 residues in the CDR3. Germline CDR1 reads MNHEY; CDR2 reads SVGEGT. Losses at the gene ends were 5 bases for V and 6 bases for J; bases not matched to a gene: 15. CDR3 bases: TGTGCCAGCAGTCTGGACCCACCGGGACAGGGAGCGGATACGCAGTATTTT. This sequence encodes CASSLDPPGQGADTQYF.

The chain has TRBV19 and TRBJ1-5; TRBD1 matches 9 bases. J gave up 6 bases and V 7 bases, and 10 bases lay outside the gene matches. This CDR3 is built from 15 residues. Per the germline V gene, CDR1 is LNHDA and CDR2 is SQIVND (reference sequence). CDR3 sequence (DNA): TGTGCCAGTACCGCGACAGGGGGGGAGGGTCAGCCCCAGCATTTT. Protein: CASTATGGEGQPQHF.

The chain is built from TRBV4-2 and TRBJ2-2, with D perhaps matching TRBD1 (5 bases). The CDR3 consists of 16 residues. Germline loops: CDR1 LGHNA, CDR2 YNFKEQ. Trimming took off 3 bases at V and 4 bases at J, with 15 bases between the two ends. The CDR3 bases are TGTGCCAGCAGCCACCCCCAGGGCGGTTCCACCGGGGAGCTGTTTTTT. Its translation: CASSHPQGGSTGELFF.

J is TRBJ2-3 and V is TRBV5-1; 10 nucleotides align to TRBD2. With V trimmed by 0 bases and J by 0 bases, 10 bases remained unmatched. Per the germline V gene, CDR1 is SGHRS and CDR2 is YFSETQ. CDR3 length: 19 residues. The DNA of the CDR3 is TGCGCCAGCAGCTTGGCCCCGACTAGCGGGTCTGCTAGCACAGATACGCAGTATTTT. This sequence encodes CASSLAPTSGSASTDTQYF.

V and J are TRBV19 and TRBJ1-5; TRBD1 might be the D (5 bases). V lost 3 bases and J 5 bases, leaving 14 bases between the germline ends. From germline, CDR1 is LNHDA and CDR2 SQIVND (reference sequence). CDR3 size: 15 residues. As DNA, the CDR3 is TGTGCCAGTAGTATTGATAGGGGCATCGATCAGCCCCAGCATTTT. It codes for CASSIDRGIDQPQHF. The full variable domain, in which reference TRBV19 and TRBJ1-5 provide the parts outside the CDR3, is DGGITQSPKYLFRKEGQNVTLSCEQNLNHDAMYWYRQDPGQGLRLIYYSQIVNDFQKGDIAEGYSVSREKKESFPLTVTSAQKNPTAFYLCASSIDRGIDQPQHFGDGTRLSIL.